This T cell receptor (beta chain) was found in a study of human T cells and chemical hapten exposure. Overall study context: Diagnoses of alopecia areata, totalis or universalis occurred in mostly female patients. Notes on the study in general: TCRs at high frequency, those above 1 in 1000, did not change with DPC sensitization.

TCRdb independently ran MiXCR on the RACE reads; one entry per CDR3 protein. Among under 75,000 distinct CDR3 sequences listed, 8.5% were seen once. Time point described: patch test 2, 6 weeks after DPC sensitization. Stated treatment: therapeutic diphenylcyclopropenone sensitization with weekly scalp DPC. There are many counts of this clonotype. Its target is unknown. Germline loops: CDR1 SGHRS, CDR2 YFSETQ. The CDR3 has 14 residues. V dropped 0 bases and J dropped 1 base, with 7 bases sitting between them. This sample comprised whole blood, obtained in connection with sensitization to the hapten diphenylcyclopropenone (DPC). This TCR derives from a woman aged 50 to 60 with alopecia areata. Some clones in this sample may be carry-over from other donors' samples. The chain has TRBV5-1 and TRBJ1-1; D is uncertain. CDR3 bases: TGCGCCAGCAGCTTGGGGGCATCGAACACTGAAGCTTTCTTT. Its translation is CASSLGASNTEAFF.